This T cell receptor (beta chain) appears in the sequencing data of a study of blood T cell repertoires in COVID-19. The overall study: Samples of COVID-19 (acute and convalescent) were obtained from the United States, Italy and Spain. The analysed material was cDNA or gDNA that came from T cells, B-cell-depleted T cells, or PBMCs.

Original methodology: Nucleated cell number was recorded as an estimate derived from reference gene primer amplification. Libraries were prepared by immunoSEQ multiplex PCR; TCRdb keeps only in-frame clonotypes and omits some of them. The V and J calls and clone size were taken over from that table, and D and trimming were inferred from the DNA. In the table there are about 40,000 clones, about four fifths of which are singletons. This clone has just one count. Trimming took 2 bases from V and 3 from J, leaving 10 bases between them. The V gene's germline CDR1 is GTSNPN and CDR2 SVGIG (reference sequence). This CDR3 region has 13 residues.

This chain links TRBV30 with TRBJ1-1; D is uncertain. The source material was peripheral blood. This clonotype was obtained from a human donor with acute or convalescent COVID-19. The donor label of this sample is uncertain. CDR3: CAWSPGMDTEAFF. CDR3 nucleotide sequence: TGTGCCTGGAGTCCGGGGATGGACACTGAAGCTTTCTTT.